This T cell receptor (beta chain) was sequenced for a study of T cells after yellow fever vaccination. Findings and limits, study-wide: The study found a weaker secondary response that peaked faster, day 5 versus 15.

This CDR3 has 14 residues. Trimming removed 7 bases at V and 4 bases at J, with 15 bases between. The germline CDR1 and CDR2 sequences are SGHDN and FVKESK. This clonotype was counted at least ten times. Its antigen is unidentified. TCRdb re-called the 5' RACE reads through MiXCR, storing one row per CDR3 protein. The data contain 120,000 or so distinct CDR3 sequences, roughly 6.8% of them seen just once; the ten biggest clones take up 2.5% to 3.5%. This sequence originates from a young man who received the YFV17D yellow fever vaccine. V and J are TRBV14 and TRBJ2-3; D not resolved. The sequencing here drew on CD4+ T cells sorted from PBMCs, taken approximately 40 days after the first yellow fever vaccination. CDR3 protein: CASTPSLASDTQYF. In nucleotides, the CDR3 is TGTGCCAGCACCCCATCGCTCGCCTCAGATACGCAGTATTTT. Variable domain in full (rest from reference TRBV14 and TRBJ2-3): EAGVTQFPSHSVIEKGQTVTLRCDPISGHDNLYWYRRVMGKEIKFLLHFVKESKQDESGMPNNRFLAERTGGTYSTLKVQPAELEDSGVYFCASTPSLASDTQYFGPGTRLTVL.